The T cell receptor (beta chain) under discussion was sequenced for a study of control samples from healthy donors and cancer patients. CDR3 length: 15 amino acids. V lost 0 bases and J lost 4; bases outside the gene matches: 4. Germline V gene data show CDR1 as SGDLS and CDR2 as YYNGEE. Generated by immunoSEQ multiplex PCR, the TCRdb table keeps only in-frame clones and is missing some. The sample records tens of thousands of clones, approximately 89% being singletons. The TCR was taken from a woman aged 40 to 50 with head and neck cancer. The sample comprised PBMCs. The rearrangement links TRBV9 to TRBJ1-5, with 7 bases lining up with TRBD1. CDR3 in amino acids: CASSVGTGPNQPQHF. In nucleotides, the CDR3 is TGTGCCAGCAGCGTAGGGACAGGCCCTAATCAGCCCCAGCATTTT.